The clone carrying this T cell receptor beta chain appeared once. The data are from a study of blood T cell repertoires in COVID-19. Study as a whole: The United States, Italy and Spain supplied acute and convalescent COVID-19 samples. T cells, B-cell-depleted T cells, or PBMCs supplied cDNA or gDNA.

Original data processing: Amplification of reference gene primers provided the estimated nucleated cell counts. The table came from immunoSEQ multiplex PCR; TCRdb's copy has only in-frame clones and leaves some out. V and J calls and clone size are those listed in that table; D and trimming were worked out from the DNA. The table lists some 150,000 clones, over 60% of them singletons, with more than 8.5% in the top ten. CDR3 length: 13 amino acids. J gave up 7 bases and V 2 bases, and 7 bases lay outside the gene matches. CDR1 GTSNPN and CDR2 SVGIG come from the germline V gene (reference sequence). This chain links TRBV30 with TRBJ1-1, with 7 positions matching TRBD1. This TCR was recovered from a woman aged 50 to 60 with active or convalescent COVID-19. Sequenced: peripheral blood. CDR3 coding DNA: TGTGCCTGGAGTCCCAGGGGGAACCGTGAAGCTTTCTTT. This translates into CAWSPRGNREAFF.